This T cell receptor beta chain was retrieved from a study of T cell repertoires in ileal Crohn's disease. Across the whole study: Less than 40% were active smokers at surgery; median disease duration was roughly eight years.

Indicated time point: proximal margin of the surgical specimen (macroscopically non-inflamed). The table came from immunoSEQ multiplex PCR; TCRdb's copy has only in-frame clones and leaves some out. The table lists around 4,000 clones, approximately 77% of them singletons. Germline CDR1 SGHDT, CDR2 YYEEEE. CDR3 length equals 12 residues. Deletions cut 4 bases from V and 3 bases from J, with 6 bases between. The sequenced material came from ileal tissue. The source is an adult with Crohn's disease. This chain links TRBV5-6 with TRBJ2-3; D not certain. The CDR3 loop is CASSLDTDTQYF. DNA of the CDR3: TGTGCCAGCAGCCTCGATACAGATACGCAGTATTTT.